This T cell receptor beta chain was identified in a study of T cells after yellow fever vaccination. Overall study findings and caveats: Although the secondary response was weaker, it peaked faster, at day 5 versus 15. Re-detected after boosting: most primary clones, more than 95% of CD4 and 88% of CD8.

About this clonotype itself: Antigen unknown.

Production of TCR cDNA was by 5'RACE template switching, which also added a universal primer site and UMIs. TCRdb re-analysed the 5' RACE reads in MiXCR, keeping a single row per CDR3 protein. This sample carries 85,000 to 100,000 distinct CDR3 sequences, about 5.8% of them seen once, and the ten largest clones take roughly 41%. CDR1 and CDR2 from the germline V gene are LGHNA and YSLEER. The V and J ends lost 0 bases and 14 bases respectively, with 14 bases between them. This CDR3 has 14 residues. V and J are TRBV4-3 and TRBJ1-6; a weak D match, TRBD1 (5 bases). The specimen was CD8+ T cells sorted from PBMCs, collected 10 days after the yellow fever booster vaccination. This clonotype was sampled from a man aged 18 to 29 who received the YFV17D yellow fever vaccine. The CDR3 coding sequence is TGCGCCAGCAGCCAAGATGGGTTGGGGGGGGCCCTCCACTTT. It specifies CASSQDGLGGALHF.